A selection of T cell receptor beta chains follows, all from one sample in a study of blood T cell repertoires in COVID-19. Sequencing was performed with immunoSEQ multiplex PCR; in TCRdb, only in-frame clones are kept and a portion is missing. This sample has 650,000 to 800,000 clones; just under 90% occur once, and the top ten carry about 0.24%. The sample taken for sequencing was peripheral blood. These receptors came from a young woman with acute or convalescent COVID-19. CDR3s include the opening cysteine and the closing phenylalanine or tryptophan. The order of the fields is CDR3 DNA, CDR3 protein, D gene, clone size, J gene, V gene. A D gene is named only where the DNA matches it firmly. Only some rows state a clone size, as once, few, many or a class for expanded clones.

TGCGCCAGCAGTTCGGGACAGGGAGGCACTGAAGCTTTCTTT | CASSSGQGGTEAFF | TRBD1 | NA | TRBJ1-1 | TRBV5-1
TGTGCCAGTAGTTCAAACGGAGGGGTGAACACTGAAGCTTTCTTT | CASSSNGGVNTEAFF | NA | NA | TRBJ1-1 | TRBV19
TGTGCCATCAGTGGGGACAGGGGGGACTATGGCTACACCTTC | CAISGDRGDYGYTF | TRBD1 | NA | TRBJ1-2 | TRBV10-3
TGCGCCAGCAGCTCGGCAGGTTTAGGAAACACCATATATTTT | CASSSAGLGNTIYF | NA | once | TRBJ1-3 | TRBV5-1
TGTGCCAGCAGCTTACCAGGACAGGGTTTTAACTATGGCTACACCTTC | CASSLPGQGFNYGYTF | TRBD1 | NA | TRBJ1-2 | TRBV7-9
TGTGCCAGCAGCTTAGGGACATTCGAGCAGTACTTC | CASSLGTFEQYF | NA | NA | TRBJ2-7 | TRBV11-2
TGCGCCAGCAGCTTAACCGGGACAGGGGAAGCTTTCTTT | CASSLTGTGEAFF | TRBD1 | NA | TRBJ1-1 | TRBV5-1
TGTGCCAGCAGTTTTTCGACAGATTTAAACACTGAAGCTTTCTTT | CASSFSTDLNTEAFF | NA | NA | TRBJ1-1 | TRBV6-5
TGTGCCAGCAGCTACAGTCCCGGGACACCCTACGAGCAGTACTTC | CASSYSPGTPYEQYF | NA | NA | TRBJ2-7 | TRBV3-1/TRBV3-2
TGTGCCAGCAGCCCGCGGACCCAGGGATACAATGAGCAGTTCTTC | CASSPRTQGYNEQFF | NA | once | TRBJ2-1 | TRBV7-3
TGTGCCAGTAGTGATCGACAGGCCCCCTACGAGCAGTACTTC | CASSDRQAPYEQYF | NA | NA | TRBJ2-7 | TRBV19
TGTGCCAGCAGGAGCGGGGGGAGGGGGAATGAGCAGTTCTTC | CASRSGGRGNEQFF | TRBD2 | once | TRBJ2-1 | TRBV5-4
TGTGCCAGCAGCTTAACAGGGGTGGTAGGCTACACCTTC | CASSLTGVVGYTF | NA | NA | TRBJ1-2 | TRBV7-3
TGTGCCAGCAGCGAAACAGGGACCGCCCTGAACACTGAAGCTTTCTTT | CASSETGTALNTEAFF | NA | once | TRBJ1-1 | TRBV9
TGTGCCAGCAGCTTGTTAGCGGGGGCTTACTACGAGCAGTACTTC | CASSLLAGAYYEQYF | TRBD2 | NA | TRBJ2-7 | TRBV5-5
TGTGCCAGCAGCCCAGTAGACAGCACTGAGCAGTTCTTC | CASSPVDSTEQFF | NA | once | TRBJ2-1 | TRBV11-3
TGTGCCAGCAGGTGGTCGGACGAGCAGTACTTC | CASRWSDEQYF | NA | NA | TRBJ2-7 | TRBV6-5
TGCAGCGTTGAAGATACGGGAGGGGGGAACACTGAAGCTTTCTTT | CSVEDTGGGNTEAFF | NA | NA | TRBJ1-1 | TRBV29-1
TGTGCCAGCAGTTACCTAATACAGGATAACACCGGGGAGCTGTTTTTT | CASSYLIQDNTGELFF | NA | NA | TRBJ2-2 | TRBV6-5
TGTGCCAGCACCTACACAGTGAACACTGAAGCTTTCTTT | CASTYTVNTEAFF | NA | NA | TRBJ1-1 | TRBV12-3/TRBV12-4
TGTGCTAGTGGTTTGGTACTGGACACCCAGAGCACAGATACGCAGTATTTT | CASGLVLDTQSTDTQYF | NA | NA | TRBJ2-3 | TRBV12-5
TGTGCCAGCAGTGACTCAGGACTAGCGGACATCAATGAGCAGTTCTTC | CASSDSGLADINEQFF | TRBD2 | NA | TRBJ2-1 | TRBV6-4
TGTGCCAGCAGCGTAGCGGGGGATTATGGCTACACCTTC | CASSVAGDYGYTF | NA | NA | TRBJ1-2 | TRBV9
TGTGCCAGCAGCAACAGACAGGTGGAGTATGGCTACACCTTC | CASSNRQVEYGYTF | NA | NA | TRBJ1-2 | TRBV21-1
TGCGCCAGCAGCTGGGACAGGGGGCTCGGGAGGGAAAAACTGTTTTTT | CASSWDRGLGREKLFF | TRBD1 | NA | TRBJ1-4 | TRBV5-1
TGTGCCAGCAGCCGGGACAGGGGAAGCTCCGAGCAGTACTTC | CASSRDRGSSEQYF | TRBD1 | NA | TRBJ2-7 | TRBV7-9
TGCGCCAGCAGCTTGGGGACCGGGACAGGAGGTGAAAAACTGTTTTTT | CASSLGTGTGGEKLFF | TRBD1 | NA | TRBJ1-4 | TRBV5-1
TGTGCCAGCAGTTCGGCAGGGGGCGGGAGAGATGGCTACACCTTC | CASSSAGGGRDGYTF | TRBD1 | NA | TRBJ1-2 | TRBV6-5
TGTGCCAGCAGCCAAGCACGGACACCTCGGAGCGGCTACACCTTC | CASSQARTPRSGYTF | NA | NA | TRBJ1-2 | TRBV14
TGCGCCAGCAGCCGCGGGACAGCAAATGAAGCTTTCTTT | CASSRGTANEAFF | TRBD1 | NA | TRBJ1-1 | TRBV5-1
TGTGCCAGCAGCTTGTCCGGGAGTAGCAACGAGCAGTACTTC | CASSLSGSSNEQYF | NA | once | TRBJ2-7 | TRBV5-6